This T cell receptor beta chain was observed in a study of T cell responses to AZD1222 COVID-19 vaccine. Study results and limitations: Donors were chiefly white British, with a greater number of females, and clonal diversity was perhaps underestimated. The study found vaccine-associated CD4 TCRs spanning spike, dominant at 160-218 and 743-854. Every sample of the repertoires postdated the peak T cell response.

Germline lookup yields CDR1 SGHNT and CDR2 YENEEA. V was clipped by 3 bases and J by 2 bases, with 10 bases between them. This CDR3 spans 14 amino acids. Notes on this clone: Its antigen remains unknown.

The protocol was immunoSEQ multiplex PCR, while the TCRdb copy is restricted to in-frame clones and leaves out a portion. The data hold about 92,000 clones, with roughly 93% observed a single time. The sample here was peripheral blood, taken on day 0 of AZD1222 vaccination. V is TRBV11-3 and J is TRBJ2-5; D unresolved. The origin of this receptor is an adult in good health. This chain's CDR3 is CASSLGLRQETQYF. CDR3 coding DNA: TGTGCCAGCAGCTTGGGTTTGAGGCAAGAGACCCAGTACTTC.